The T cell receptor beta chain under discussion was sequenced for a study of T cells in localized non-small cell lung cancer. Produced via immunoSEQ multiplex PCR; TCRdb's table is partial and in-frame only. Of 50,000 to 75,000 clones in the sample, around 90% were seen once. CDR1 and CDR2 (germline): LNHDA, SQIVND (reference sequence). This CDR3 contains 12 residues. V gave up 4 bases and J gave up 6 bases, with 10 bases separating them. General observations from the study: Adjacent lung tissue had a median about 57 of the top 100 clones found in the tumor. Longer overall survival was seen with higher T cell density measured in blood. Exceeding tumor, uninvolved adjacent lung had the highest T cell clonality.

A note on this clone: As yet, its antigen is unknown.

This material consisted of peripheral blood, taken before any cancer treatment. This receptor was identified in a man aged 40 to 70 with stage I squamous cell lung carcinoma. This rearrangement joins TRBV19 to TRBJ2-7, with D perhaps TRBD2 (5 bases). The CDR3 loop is CASSRGAAEQYF. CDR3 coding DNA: TGTGCCAGTAGTAGGGGAGCAGCCGAGCAGTACTTC.